The T cell receptor (beta chain) described here comes from a study of shared clonotypes between healthy human individuals (TCRdb year 2020). Regarding the study in general: A couple of women and three men aged 18 to 49 years were included in the cohort. Leukapheresis yielded between about 0.9 and 8.9 billion PBMCs per donor. To estimate repertoire size and how much clonotypes are shared between individuals, the study performed deep sequencing of blood TCR repertoires from 4 to 6 healthy adults. For each donor, CD4 naive and CD4 memory were each run on three plates, CD8 naive on two plates, and CD8 memory on one plate. To increase sequencing depth and limit assay-specific biases, different laboratories used diverse techniques to prepare libraries and sequence TCR repertoires. Overall study outcomes, separate from this receptor: Rarefaction of sorted-subset datasets indicated incomplete sequencing despite the large sequencing depth. Compared with non-shared clonotypes, the clonotypes found in all four sorted-subset donors had higher generation probabilities. Based on pairwise subsampling, the degree of clonotype sharing among donors was expected to be affected by sequencing depth. The small number of donors limited the genetic and exposure-history diversity represented. Across four donors, around 5% of naive CD4, roughly 3.4% of naive CD8, approximately 2.5% of memory CD4, and about 0.4% of memory CD8 clonotypes were shared. Naive subsets generally had larger estimated clonotype richness than memory subsets did. Sampling was restricted to blood, and TCR repertoires in tissue are likely to differ from TCR repertoires in blood.

The CDR3 numbers 13 residues from cysteine through phenylalanine. The sequence is cut down to CDR3 DNA, 39 bases in frame from base 1. The germline V gene encodes CDR1 LGHNT and CDR2 FRNRAP. The V and J ends are trimmed by 2 bases and 2 bases, leaving 6 bases between them. With respect to this clone: There is no known antigen for this receptor. Base quality data are lacking; no much larger clone is found one base away.

Using the deep immunoSEQ assay, multiplex PCR amplified TCR CDR3 regions from genomic DNA. Extracted genomic DNA from each cell subset was distributed evenly across all wells of several immunoSEQ 96-well plates, and each plate was treated as a replicate. For sorted subsets, each replicate PCR was loaded with approximately 190 ng genomic DNA, equivalent to some 27,000 T cell genomes. Purified libraries were quantified with a Qubit 3.0 fluorometer, sized on a Bioanalyzer 2100, and re-quantified with the KAPA Library Quantification kit. Every immunoSEQ 96-well plate was sequenced on a dedicated single-read 150-cycle Illumina NextSeq 550 flow cell. In the paper's pipeline: Because the immunoSEQ output held only junctional sequences and lacked quality scores, the filtering could not match the filtering applied to full-length reads. To assign V/J genes and CDR3, sequences were annotated against IMGT germline references using PyIR, a Python wrapper for IgBLAST v1.9. Reads with weak V/J assignments (E-value above 1e-6), missing CDR3, stop codons, out-of-frame junctions, or ambiguous translated residues were removed. V3J clonotypes were defined as sequences sharing an identical inferred V gene, J gene, and CDR3 amino acid sequence. Percentage overlap between repertoires was computed as shared unique clonotypes divided by the size of the smaller repertoire. Repertoire richness was assessed with RTK rarefaction, the Chao1 estimator, and Recon v2.1 estimates of unobserved clonotypes. For all TCRbeta clonotypes obtained by the gDNA method from four donors, generation probabilities were computed with OLGA. The clones in this table, taken by TCRdb from immuneACCESS, are in-frame only. Not every clone is retained; where verified, under half of the shortfall comes from an unresolved V gene, and the cause of the rest is unknown. V, J and clone size were drawn from that table, and D and trimming were deduced from the DNA. The sample table holds just over 2,000,000 clones, of which approximately 95% were seen once. More than 0.1% of the sample lies in the top ten.

The donors were healthy, HIV-negative adults with no recently reported acute infections or vaccinations. All donors were Caucasian adults living in Nashville, Tennessee, USA. Magnetic negative selection was used to enrich CD4+ T cells, after which naive cells were positively selected on CD45RA and the negative fraction became the memory subset. After blood collection by leukapheresis, PBMCs were isolated using Ficoll-Histopaque density gradient centrifugation and then cryopreserved in the vapor phase of liquid nitrogen. Analytical flow cytometry was used to check the purity and quantity of every magnetically sorted T cell population. From each sorted fraction, genomic DNA was isolated and quantified by UV absorbance on a Nanodrop 2000c.

This receptor was identified in a young man in good health. Rearrangement joined TRBV12-5 to TRBJ1-2; too little of a D gene remains to name it. The sequencing input was naive CD4+ T cells sorted from blood. Read against the paper, the sample's cell subset or site label means: CD45RA+ positively selected. The sequenced DNA is TGTGCTAGTGGTTTGACGGAGAACTATGGCTACACCTTC. Translated, this is CASGLTENYGYTF.